This TCR beta chain is from a study of T cell clusters in autoimmune cytopenias. Multiplex touch-down PCR amplified TRB using TRB-A and TRB-B pools in one tube. TCRdb re-called the multiplex PCR reads and catalogs CDR3 proteins one per entry, DNA excluded. This sample's table has 6,600 or so distinct CDR3 sequences. This CDR3 contains 13 residues. TRB was amplified from roughly 250 ng of peripheral blood genomic DNA per sample. This sample also appeared in a second study, on T cell repertoires in aging, cancer and after chemotherapy. Per that study: Donors were grouped into six age bands spanning 30 or younger through 70 or older. Age-matched healthy donors had significantly more diverse, less clonal blood TCR repertoires than untreated cancer patients. Median generation probability rose over the chemotherapy interval in each cancer cohort, suggesting rebound thymic output. These repertoire data do not allow conclusions about immunological memory after chemotherapy.

V usage is TRBV12-3 or TRBV12-4 and J usage is TRBJ2-1. The TCR comes from a human donor in good health. The sequenced sample was peripheral blood. The CDR3 sequence: CASSLGQPNEQFF.